These 32 T cell receptor beta chains share one sample of origin, sequenced in a study of identical twins' blood T cells. In TCRdb, the 5' RACE reads were re-called with MiXCR into one record per CDR3 protein. The data show a few hundred thousand distinct CDR3 sequences, roughly 31% seen once. Sequencing was performed on PBMCs. These receptors were obtained from a woman aged 18 to 55 in good health.

The chain recombines TRBV6-2 or TRBV6-3 with TRBJ2-7; D not resolved. CDR1 is MNHEY and CDR2 is SVGEGT in the germline V gene. The CDR3 extends over 15 amino acids. Deletions cut 6 bases from V and 0 bases from J, with 15 bases between. The CDR3 region is CASRRTVVGSYEQYF. The CDR3 region has the DNA TGTGCCAGCAGGAGAACAGTGGTTGGCTCCTACGAGCAGTACTTC.

This clonotype was counted only a few times. V gene TRBV6-1 combines with J gene TRBJ1-1, with TRBD1 identical over 12 bases. V gave up 10 bases and J gave up 0 bases; unmatched junction bases: 12. Germline V CDR1 and CDR2: MNHNS, SASEGT. There are 17 residues in the CDR3. CDR3 in DNA: TGTGCCATCGACACCCGGGACAGGGGGCTCATGAACACTGAAGCTTTCTTT. Translation gives CAIDTRDRGLMNTEAFF.

This clonotype was recorded at least ten times. This chain connects TRBV6-2 or TRBV6-3 to TRBJ1-5; D possibly corresponds to TRBD1 (5 bases). The ends were cut back, 7 bases at V and 2 bases at J, with 12 bases in the middle. The CDR3 length is 14 residues. The germline gives CDR1 MNHEY, CDR2 SVGEGT. DNA for the CDR3: TGTGCCAGCATGCAAGGGGATGGCAATCAGCCCCAGCATTTT. It specifies CASMQGDGNQPQHF.

This clonotype has more than one count but fewer than ten. The V call is TRBV20-1, the J call TRBJ1-5; D may be TRBD1 (5 bases). The germline V gene has CDR1 DFQATT and CDR2 SNEGSKA (reference sequence). V gave up 5 bases and J gave up 2 bases, with 13 bases separating them. The CDR3 consists of 14 residues. The CDR3 DNA reads as TGCAGTGCTGGGACGCCGGCAGGCAATCAGCCCCAGCATTTT. Its translation is CSAGTPAGNQPQHF.

CDR3 protein: CASVLGDTYEQYF. DNA for the CDR3: TGTGCCAGCGTCTTGGGAGATACCTACGAGCAGTACTTC. The V gene is TRBV6-6, the J gene TRBJ2-7; maybe TRBD2 (5 bases). The V gene's germline CDR1 is MNHNY and CDR2 SVGAGI (reference sequence). The CDR3 covers 13 residues. V dropped 8 bases and J dropped 2 bases, with 13 bases sitting between them.

This chain connects TRBV27 to TRBJ1-1, with no clear D. The V gene's germline CDR1 is MNHEY and CDR2 SMNVEV (reference sequence). V lost 9 bases and J 7 bases, leaving 18 bases between the germline ends. The CDR3 extends over 13 amino acids. CDR3 region: CARSPRTGYEAFF. In DNA, the CDR3 is TGTGCCAGAAGTCCCCGGACGGGCTATGAAGCTTTCTTT.

The rearrangement joins TRBV18 to TRBJ2-3; D ambiguous. CDR1 and CDR2 from the germline V gene are KGHSH and LQKENI. The CDR3 sequence is 12 residues long. The V end was cut by 3 bases, the J end by 5 bases, with 6 bases between. The CDR3 sequence is CASSPMGDTQYF. CDR3 nucleotide sequence: TGTGCCAGCTCACCCATGGGAGATACGCAGTATTTT.

The chain recombines TRBV20-1 with TRBJ2-1; unclear D gene. CDR1 and CDR2 (germline): DFQATT, SNEGSKA (reference sequence). The CDR3 contains 15 residues. The ends were cut back, 2 bases at V and 0 bases at J, with 11 bases in the middle. In nucleotides, the CDR3 is TGCAGTGCTAGAAACTTTAGGAGCTCCTACAATGAGCAGTTCTTC. Protein: CSARNFRSSYNEQFF.

This clonotype has just a few counts. The chain employs TRBV29-1 and TRBJ2-3, with D possibly being TRBD2 (6 bases). The germline V and J ends were trimmed by 4 bases and 0 bases, with 11 bases remaining between them. Germline V gene data show CDR1 as SQVTM and CDR2 as ANQGSEA. This CDR3 spans 14 amino acids. The CDR3 loop reads CSVVPAGSTDTQYF. The CDR3 DNA sequence: TGCAGCGTTGTACCGGCGGGGAGCACAGATACGCAGTATTTT.

The chain is built from TRBV20-1 and TRBJ1-3, with a possible D match to TRBD1 (5 bases). The CDR3 runs 16 residues. Germline CDR1 DFQATT, CDR2 SNEGSKA (reference sequence). Trimming cost V 2 bases and J 0 bases, with 14 bases left between them. This CDR3 is CSARITGRSSGNTIYF. CDR3 coding DNA: TGCAGTGCTAGAATTACAGGACGCTCCTCTGGAAACACCATATATTTT.

The chain is built from TRBV7-2 and TRBJ2-1; 7 bases match TRBD2. This CDR3 comprises 15 residues. Germline CDR1 is SGHTA and CDR2 is FQGNSA. The ends lost 3 bases at V and 0 bases at J; junction bases unmatched: 2. DNA for the CDR3: TGTGCCAGCAGCTTCGCTAGCGGCTCCTACAATGAGCAGTTCTTC. It codes for CASSFASGSYNEQFF.

Comment on this clonotype: A clone one base away is much larger, so this may be a read error. Here the CDR3 DNA reads TGTGCCAGCAGTTCGCCCACATATACGCAGTATTTT. Protein product: CASSSPTYTQYF. The chain uses TRBV12-3 or TRBV12-4 and TRBJ2-3; D is unclear. This CDR3 region has 12 residues.

This clonotype appeared many times. The chain joins TRBV28 to TRBJ1-1; no firm D call. V shed 7 bases and J shed 2 bases, with 8 bases lying between them. The CDR3 extends over 12 amino acids. CDR1 MDHEN and CDR2 SYDVKM come from the germline V gene. The CDR3 region has the DNA TGTGCCAGCAAGTGGCAAAACACTGAAGCTTTCTTT. Translated: CASKWQNTEAFF.

This clonotype was counted only a few times. The V gene is TRBV7-2, the J gene TRBJ1-4; D unclear. V was shortened by 3 bases and J by 7 bases, with 12 bases between the two germline ends. The CDR3 totals 14 residues. Germline CDR1 is SGHTA and CDR2 is FQGNSA. CDR3 DNA: TGTGCCAGCAGCTTTCAGAGTCGGTTTGAAAAACTGTTTTTT. It codes for CASSFQSRFEKLFF.

The V and J genes are TRBV10-3 and TRBJ1-4, with D unclear. Germline values: CDR1 ENHRY, CDR2 SYGVKD. V lost 9 bases and J lost 6, with 14 bases in between. CDR3 size: 13 residues. The CDR3 DNA reads as TGTGCCATGAGAGACGGTTTAGATGAAAAACTGTTTTTT. This translates into CAMRDGLDEKLFF.

This clonotype was seen only a few times. The chain recombines TRBV20-1 with TRBJ1-5; TRBD1 might be the D (5 bases). The CDR3 runs to 13 residues. Trimming cost V 2 bases and J 6 bases, with 11 bases left between them. Germline CDR1 DFQATT, CDR2 SNEGSKA (reference sequence). The CDR3 coding sequence is TGCAGTGCTAGAAGGGGCGAGGGTCAGCCCCAGCATTTT. This translates into CSARRGEGQPQHF.

V is TRBV29-1 and J is TRBJ1-4, with 7 bases lining up with TRBD1. Per the germline V gene, CDR1 is SQVTM and CDR2 is ANQGSEA. V gave up 6 bases and J gave up 5 bases; unmatched junction bases: 9. This CDR3 has 14 residues. The CDR3 sequence: CSVSSETGNEKLFF. For the CDR3, the DNA is TGCAGCGTATCCTCGGAGACAGGGAATGAAAAACTGTTTTTT.

This clonotype was picked up a small number of times. V and J are TRBV19 and TRBJ2-2, with 8 bases matching TRBD2. The germline CDR1 and CDR2 sequences are LNHDA and SQIVND (reference sequence). With 2 bases clipped from V and 4 bases from J, the junction kept 12 bases outside the gene matches. There are 18 residues in the CDR3. The CDR3 sequence: CASSIIRGSGRFTGELFF. For the CDR3, the DNA is TGTGCCAGTAGTATAATCCGAGGGAGCGGGAGATTCACCGGGGAGCTGTTTTTT.

This clonotype turned up a few times. The chain is built from TRBV20-1 and TRBJ1-5, with 8 bases identical to TRBD1. Looked up from germline, CDR1 is DFQATT and CDR2 is SNEGSKA (reference sequence). CDR3 length: 15 amino acids. The J segment lost 4 bases and the V segment lost 6 bases, leaving 11 bases of the junction unmatched. CDR3 region: CSAETGVGGNQPQHF. The CDR3 region has the DNA TGCAGTGCAGAGACAGGGGTCGGGGGTAATCAGCCCCAGCATTTT.

This chain joins TRBV6-5 and TRBJ2-1; no clear D. The germline CDR1 and CDR2 sequences are MNHEY and SVGAGI. The CDR3 runs 14 residues. Trimming took off 4 bases at V and 8 bases at J, with 15 bases between the two ends. The CDR3 protein is CASSWVPSSDEQFF. CDR3 DNA: TGTGCCAGCAGTTGGGTCCCGAGTTCCGATGAGCAGTTCTTC.

This clonotype was seen just once. This sequence joins TRBV5-6 and TRBJ1-4; D possibly corresponds to TRBD1 (5 bases). The germline V and J ends were trimmed by 6 bases and 14 bases, with 17 bases remaining between them. The CDR3 contains 12 residues. Germline CDR1 is SGHDT and CDR2 is YYEEEE. The CDR3 region is CASIFGGARLFF. The CDR3 DNA reads TGTGCCAGCATCTTTGGAGGGGCCCGCCTGTTTTTT.

The table lists this clonotype with a few counts. The V and J genes are TRBV10-3 and TRBJ1-3; possible D gene TRBD1, 5 bases. Trimming removed 5 bases at V and 6 bases at J, with 14 bases between. Germline V gene lookup returns CDR1 ENHRY and CDR2 SYGVKD. The CDR3 runs to 14 residues. CDR3: CAISSQGRENTIYF. As DNA, the CDR3 is TGTGCCATCAGTTCCCAGGGTCGGGAAAACACCATATATTTT.

This clonotype was observed a few times. The gene calls are TRBV14 and TRBJ1-1; a possible D gene is TRBD1 (5 bases). V gave up 1 base and J gave up 4 bases, with 13 bases separating them. Germline CDR1 and CDR2: SGHDN and FVKESK. The CDR3 runs 15 residues. In nucleotides, the CDR3 is TGTGCCAGCAGCCAAGTGCGGGGCCGCGGCACTGAAGCTTTCTTT. Translation gives CASSQVRGRGTEAFF.

There are a few counts of this clonotype. This chain connects TRBV12-3 or TRBV12-4 to TRBJ1-6; the match to TRBD1 covers 8 bases. V lost 3 bases and J lost 6; bases outside the gene matches: 4. The CDR3 length is 15 residues. This CDR3 reads CASSFRGQVNSPLHF. The CDR3 coding sequence is TGTGCCAGCAGTTTTCGGGGACAGGTTAATTCACCCCTCCACTTT.

V usage is TRBV3-1 and J usage is TRBJ2-2; 8 bases align to TRBD2. V gave up 1 base and J gave up 7 bases; unmatched junction bases: 5. The CDR3 extends over 15 amino acids. Per germline, CDR1 LGHDT and CDR2 YNNKEL (reference sequence). In DNA, the CDR3 is TGTGCCAGCAGCCAAGCTCAGCGGGGGATCGGGGAGCTGTTTTTT. Its protein product is CASSQAQRGIGELFF.

Comment on this clonotype: A much larger clone differs by one base, so this may be a read error. The chain couples TRBV20-1 to TRBJ1-1; a possible D gene is TRBD1 (6 bases). This CDR3 is built from 12 residues. CDR1 is DFQATT, CDR2 SNEGSKA, per germline (reference sequence). CDR3 in DNA: TGCAGTGCTAGTAACAGGGAAACTGAAGCTTTATTT. Residues: CSASNRETEALF.

The chain is built from TRBV9 and TRBJ1-1; D not certain. Germline values: CDR1 SGDLS, CDR2 YYNGEE. V dropped 5 bases and J dropped 2 bases, with 10 bases sitting between them. The CDR3 length is 13 residues. This CDR3 reads CASRRSKNTEAFF. Here the CDR3 DNA reads TGTGCCAGCAGGAGAAGCAAAAACACTGAAGCTTTCTTT.

Only a few counts were recorded for this clonotype. This sequence joins TRBV14 and TRBJ2-3; 8 nucleotides agree with TRBD2. This CDR3 region has 15 residues. V lost 4 bases, J lost 6 bases, and 9 bases stayed unmatched. Germline V gene sequence: CDR1 SGHDN, CDR2 FVKESK. CDR3 protein: CASSLRGLGSDTQYF. CDR3 sequence (DNA): TGTGCCAGCAGCCTCAGGGGACTAGGGTCGGATACGCAGTATTTT.

This clonotype occurred once. This sequence joins TRBV29-1 and TRBJ1-1; a possible D gene is TRBD1 (6 bases). V was shortened by 4 bases and J by 2 bases, with 17 bases between the two germline ends. Germline lookup yields CDR1 SQVTM and CDR2 ANQGSEA. The CDR3 runs to 15 residues. Here the CDR3 reads CSVGRGRGNNTEAFF. The DNA of the CDR3 is TGCAGCGTTGGGAGGGGCAGGGGAAACAACACTGAAGCTTTCTTT.

This clonotype was seen only a few times. The V and J genes are TRBV7-9 and TRBJ1-1; D not certain. Germline lookup yields CDR1 SEHNR and CDR2 FQNEAQ (reference sequence). The CDR3 loop spans 11 amino acids. V was trimmed by 2 bases and J by 6 bases, leaving 4 bases between them. The CDR3 DNA follows: TGTGCCAGCAGCTTATATGCTGAAGCTTTCTTT. Translation gives CASSLYAEAFF.

The V and J genes are TRBV20-1 and TRBJ2-7; 10 nucleotides match TRBD1. In germline, CDR1 is DFQATT, CDR2 SNEGSKA (reference sequence). V gave up 6 bases and J gave up 3 bases; unmatched junction bases: 5. There are 13 residues in the CDR3. The CDR3 loop is CSARDRGDYEQYF. The CDR3 DNA is TGCAGTGCAAGGGACAGGGGCGACTACGAGCAGTACTTC.

The chain uses TRBV29-1 and TRBJ2-3, with D unresolved. CDR1 and CDR2 (germline): SQVTM, ANQGSEA. CDR3 size: 13 residues. Trimming removed 0 bases from V and 7 bases from J, with 11 bases in between. CDR3: CSVEDIAPNTQYF. The DNA for the CDR3 is TGCAGCGTTGAAGATATTGCGCCTAATACGCAGTATTTT.